Sequencing of this T cell receptor (beta chain) was carried out in a study of radiation and T cells in renal cell carcinoma. Turning to this clone: Its antigen is unknown.

Trimming cost V 4 bases and J 5 bases, with 17 bases left between them. The germline V gene encodes CDR1 LNHDA and CDR2 SQIVND (reference sequence). This CDR3 region has 15 residues. General study findings and limits: Baseline intratumoral clonotype presence is unknown without pretreatment biopsies.

Sequencing used immunoSEQ multiplex PCR; TCRdb keeps in-frame clones, though not all of them. Of around 180,000 clones listed, 88% are singletons. Regarding time point: blood 4 weeks post-SBRT, at nephrectomy. Described treatment: 15 Gy SBRT to primary tumor, nephrectomy 4 weeks later. The chain is built from TRBV19 and TRBJ1-2; D may be TRBD1 (6 bases). This TCR was sampled from a woman aged 50 to 60 with renal cell carcinoma. The material sequenced was blood, taken from a patient whose treatment included radiotherapy and nephrectomy. The CDR3 reads CASSTTGRATYGYTF. In DNA, the CDR3 is TGTGCCAGTAGTACTACAGGGCGGGCGACTTATGGCTACACCTTC.